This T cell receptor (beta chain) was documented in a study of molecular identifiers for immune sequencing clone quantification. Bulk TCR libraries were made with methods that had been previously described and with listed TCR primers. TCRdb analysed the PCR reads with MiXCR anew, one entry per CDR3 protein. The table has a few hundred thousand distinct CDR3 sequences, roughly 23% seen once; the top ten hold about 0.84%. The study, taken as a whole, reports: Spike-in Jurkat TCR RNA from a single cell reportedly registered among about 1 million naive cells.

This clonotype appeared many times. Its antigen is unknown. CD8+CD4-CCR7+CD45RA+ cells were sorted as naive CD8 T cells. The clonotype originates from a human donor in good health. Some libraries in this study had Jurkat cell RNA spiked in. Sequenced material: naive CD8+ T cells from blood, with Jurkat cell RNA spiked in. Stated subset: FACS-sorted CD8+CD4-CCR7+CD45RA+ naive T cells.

The chain's CDR3 is CASSQDRTSYQPQHF. In DNA, the CDR3 is TGCGCCAGCAGCCAAGACCGGACGAGTTATCAGCCCCAGCATTTT. The rearrangement links TRBV4-3 to TRBJ1-5; no reliable D call. The ends were cut back, 0 bases at V and 5 bases at J, with 11 bases in the middle. The CDR3 totals 15 residues. Germline values: CDR1 LGHNA, CDR2 YSLEER.